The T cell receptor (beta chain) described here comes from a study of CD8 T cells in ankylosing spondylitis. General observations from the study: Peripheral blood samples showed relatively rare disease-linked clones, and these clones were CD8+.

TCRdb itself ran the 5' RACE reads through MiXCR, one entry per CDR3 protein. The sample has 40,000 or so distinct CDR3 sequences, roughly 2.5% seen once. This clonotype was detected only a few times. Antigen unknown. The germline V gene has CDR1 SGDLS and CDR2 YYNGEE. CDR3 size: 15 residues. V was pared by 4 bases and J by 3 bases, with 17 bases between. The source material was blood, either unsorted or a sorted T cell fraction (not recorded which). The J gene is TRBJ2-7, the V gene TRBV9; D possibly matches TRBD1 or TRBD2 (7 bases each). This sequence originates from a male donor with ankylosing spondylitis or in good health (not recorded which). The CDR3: CASSTGEGGIYEQYF. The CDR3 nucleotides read TGTGCCAGCAGCACAGGGGAGGGAGGTATCTACGAGCAGTACTTC. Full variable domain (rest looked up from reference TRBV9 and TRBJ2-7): DSGVTQTPKHLITATGQRVTLRCSPRSGDLSVYWYQQSLDQGLQFLIQYYNGEERAKGNILERFSAQQFPDLHSELNLSSLELGDSALYFCASSTGEGGIYEQYFGPGTRLTVT.